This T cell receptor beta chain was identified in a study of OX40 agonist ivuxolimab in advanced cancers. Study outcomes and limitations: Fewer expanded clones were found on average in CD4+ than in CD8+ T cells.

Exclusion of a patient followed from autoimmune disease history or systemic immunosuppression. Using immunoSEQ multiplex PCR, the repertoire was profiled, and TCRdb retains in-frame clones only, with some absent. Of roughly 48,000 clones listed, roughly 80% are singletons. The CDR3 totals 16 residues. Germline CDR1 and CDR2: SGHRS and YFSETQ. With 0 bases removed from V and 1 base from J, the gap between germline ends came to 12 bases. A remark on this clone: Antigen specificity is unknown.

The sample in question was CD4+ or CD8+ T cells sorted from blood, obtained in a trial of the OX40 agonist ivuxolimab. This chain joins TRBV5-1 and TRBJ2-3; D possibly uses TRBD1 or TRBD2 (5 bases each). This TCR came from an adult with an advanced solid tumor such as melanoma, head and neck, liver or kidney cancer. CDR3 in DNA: TGCGCCAGCAGCTTGGGGGGGACCTCTGGCACAGATACGCAGTATTTT. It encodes CASSLGGTSGTDTQYF. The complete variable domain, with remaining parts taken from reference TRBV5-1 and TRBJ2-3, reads KAGVTQTPRYLIKTRGQQVTLSCSPISGHRSVSWYQQTPGQGLQFLFEYFSETQRNKGNFPGRFSGRQFSNSRSEMNVSTLELGDSALYLCASSLGGTSGTDTQYFGPGTRLTVL.